The next 28 T cell receptor beta chains were all read from a single sample in a study of T cells in localized non-small cell lung cancer. Repertoires were generated with immunoSEQ multiplex PCR, while TCRdb's copy carries only in-frame clones and drops some. The data show 1,500 to 2,000 clones, 20% to 25% seen once. The sequenced sample was normal lung tissue next to the tumor, obtained before any cancer treatment. The receptors derive from a female donor over 55 with stage I lung adenocarcinoma.

This clone is labeled as medium-sized. V gene TRBV11-3 combines with J gene TRBJ1-1, with D uncertain. V gave up 4 bases and J gave up 3 bases, with 12 bases separating them. CDR3 length equals 14 residues. The germline CDR1 and CDR2 sequences are SGHNT and YENEEA. In nucleotides, the CDR3 is TGTGCCAGCAGCTCCCCCGAAAGATACACTGAAGCTTTCTTT. This sequence encodes CASSSPERYTEAFF.

The chain links TRBV6-8 to TRBJ2-7; 9 bases are shared with TRBD2. The germline V gene has CDR1 MNHGY and CDR2 SAAAGT. J lost 3 bases, V lost 2 bases, and 8 bases had no gene match. The CDR3 runs 16 residues. Written as DNA, the CDR3 is TGTGCCAGCAGTTACGGGCTAGCGGGAAAGAGCTACGAGCAGTACTTC. It yields the protein CASSYGLAGKSYEQYF.

The genes are TRBV29-1 and TRBJ2-1; 10 bases match TRBD2. CDR1 SQVTM and CDR2 ANQGSEA come from the germline V gene. The CDR3 loop spans 13 amino acids. Trimming cost V 3 bases and J 8 bases; bases outside gene matches: 4. The CDR3 protein is CSVDSSGSYEQFF. CDR3 sequence (DNA): TGCAGCGTTGATTCTAGCGGGAGTTATGAGCAGTTCTTC.

The chain combines TRBV28 with TRBJ2-3, with D perhaps TRBD1 (5 bases). This CDR3 contains 16 residues. Germline lookup yields CDR1 MDHEN and CDR2 SYDVKM. Trimming took 1 base from V and 5 from J, leaving 16 bases between them. The CDR3 reads CASSLYRSYPEDTQYF. For the CDR3, the DNA is TGTGCCAGCAGTTTATACAGGTCATACCCCGAAGATACGCAGTATTTT.

This clone was detected only a few times. J is TRBJ1-1 and V is TRBV28, with TRBD1 as a possible D gene (5 bases). The CDR3 has 13 amino acids. Germline V gives CDR1 MDHEN, CDR2 SYDVKM. V lost 4 bases and J 1 base, leaving 7 bases between the germline ends. This CDR3 is CASSWTRNTEAFF. In DNA, the CDR3 is TGTGCCAGCAGTTGGACACGGAACACTGAAGCTTTCTTT.

This clone occurred a few times. The chain couples TRBV18 to TRBJ1-5; D may be TRBD1 (6 bases). V lost 1 base, J lost 0 bases, and 16 bases lay in between. There are 18 residues in the CDR3. Germline V gene data show CDR1 as KGHSH and CDR2 as LQKENI. CDR3 nucleotides: TGTGCCAGCTCACCACAACGGGGGGCAGGCTATAGCAATCAGCCCCAGCATTTT. Protein sequence: CASSPQRGAGYSNQPQHF.

The chain employs TRBV11-3 and TRBJ2-7, with 7 bases matching TRBD1. Per germline, CDR1 SGHNT and CDR2 YENEEA. This CDR3 spans 14 amino acids. Trimming cost V 2 bases and J 3 bases; bases outside gene matches: 4. CDR3: CASSLTDRDYEQYF. The CDR3 DNA reads TGTGCCAGCAGCTTAACAGACAGGGACTACGAGCAGTACTTC. Full variable domain (remainder filled in from reference TRBV11-3 and TRBJ2-7): EAGVVQSPRYKIIEKKQPVAFWCNPISGHNTLYWYLQNLGQGPELLIRYENEEAVDDSQLPKDRFSAERLKGVDSTLKIQPAELGDSAVYLCASSLTDRDYEQYFGPGTRLTVT.

V and J are TRBV12-5 and TRBJ1-3, with D hard to call. Deletions cut 1 base from V and 0 bases from J, with 4 bases between. The germline gives CDR1 LGHNT, CDR2 FRNRAP. The CDR3 covers 14 residues. The CDR3 DNA is TGTGCTAGTGGTTTGGGAGTCTCTGGAAACACCATATATTTT. Translating it yields CASGLGVSGNTIYF. The entire variable domain, with the rest obtained from reference TRBV12-5 and TRBJ1-3, is as follows: DARVTQTPRHKVTEMGQEVTMRCQPILGHNTVFWYRQTMMQGLELLAYFRNRAPLDDSGMPKDRFSAEMPDATLATLKIQPSEPRDSAVYFCASGLGVSGNTIYFGEGSWLTVV.

This chain uses TRBV30 with TRBJ2-2, with 8 bases that match TRBD1. The germline V gene has CDR1 GTSNPN and CDR2 SVGIG (reference sequence). The CDR3 runs 17 residues. J gave up 5 bases and V 1 base, and 12 bases lay outside the gene matches. The CDR3 loop is CAWSADRVLWVTGELFF. DNA of the CDR3: TGTGCCTGGAGTGCGGACAGGGTGTTATGGGTTACCGGGGAGCTGTTTTTT. Drawing the rest from reference TRBV30 and TRBJ2-2, the complete variable domain is SQTIHQWPATLVQPVGSPLSLECTVEGTSNPNLYWYRQAAGRGLQLLFYSVGIGQISSEVPQNLSASRPQDRQFILSSKKLLLSDSGFYLCAWSADRVLWVTGELFFGEGSRLTVL.

This clone was seen only a few times. The CDR3 loop reads CASRISQGSNEAFF. Written as DNA, the CDR3 is TGTGCCAGCAGAATCTCACAGGGGTCCAATGAAGCTTTCTTT. The genes are TRBV9 and TRBJ1-1; TRBD1 matches at 7 bases. The trim removed 5 bases at V and 7 bases at J, leaving 11 bases unmatched. Germline CDR1 reads SGDLS; CDR2 reads YYNGEE. The CDR3 consists of 14 residues.

The chain uses TRBV4-1 and TRBJ2-3, with 9 nucleotides matching TRBD2. Germline V gives CDR1 MGHRA, CDR2 YSYEKL. Trimming removed 0 bases from V and 4 bases from J; junction bases left unmatched: 8. The CDR3 spans 17 residues. DNA for the CDR3: TGCGCCAGCAGCCAAGATGGGGCGGGAGGGCCTTCAGATACGCAGTATTTT. Its translation is CASSQDGAGGPSDTQYF.

The genes are TRBV15 and TRBJ1-1, with no clear D. CDR1 LNHNV and CDR2 YYDKDF come from the germline V gene (reference sequence). This CDR3 is built from 14 residues. Trimming cost V 3 bases and J 0 bases, with 8 bases left between them. DNA for the CDR3: TGTGCCACCAGCAGTCAGTACATGAACACTGAAGCTTTCTTT. It yields the protein CATSSQYMNTEAFF.

This clone was seen a few times. This sequence joins TRBV6-8 and TRBJ2-5, with D perhaps being TRBD1 or TRBD2 (5 bases each). Germline CDR1 and CDR2: MNHGY and SAAAGT. V was trimmed by 8 bases and J by 1 base, leaving 17 bases between them. The CDR3 is 15 amino acids. This CDR3 reads CASRRDGRFQETQYF. DNA for the CDR3: TGTGCCAGCCGACGGGACGGAAGGTTCCAAGAGACCCAGTACTTC.

This clone ranks as medium-sized (0.01 to 0.1%). The chain uses TRBV11-3 and TRBJ1-2, with D perhaps TRBD1 (5 bases). The V gene's germline CDR1 is SGHNT and CDR2 YENEEA. The CDR3 length is 14 residues. Trimming removed 0 bases from V and 2 bases from J, with 7 bases in between. The CDR3 spells CASSLDPGNYGYTF. The CDR3, as DNA: TGTGCCAGCAGCTTAGACCCAGGGAACTATGGCTACACCTTC. Full variable domain (missing parts from reference TRBV11-3 and TRBJ1-2): EAGVVQSPRYKIIEKKQPVAFWCNPISGHNTLYWYLQNLGQGPELLIRYENEEAVDDSQLPKDRFSAERLKGVDSTLKIQPAELGDSAVYLCASSLDPGNYGYTFGSGTRLTVV.

This clone was observed a few times. J is TRBJ1-5 and V is TRBV6-8; D remains ambiguous. The V end was cut by 9 bases, the J end by 1 base, with 13 bases between. CDR1 is MNHGY, CDR2 SAAAGT, per germline. There are 14 residues in the CDR3. The CDR3 nucleotides are TGTGCCAGTGGAAGGGATCCAAGCAATCAGCCCCAGCATTTT. It codes for CASGRDPSNQPQHF.

This chain links TRBV6-1 with TRBJ1-2, with D unclear. Germline loops: CDR1 MNHNS, CDR2 SASEGT. The CDR3 length is 16 residues. V was shortened by 0 bases and J by 4 bases, with 15 bases between the two germline ends. This CDR3 reads CASSEALTPGRYGYTF. In DNA, the CDR3 is TGTGCCAGCAGTGAAGCCCTCACTCCGGGCCGCTATGGCTACACCTTC.

This chain joins TRBV12-5 and TRBJ1-1; 7 bases are shared with TRBD1. With 0 bases clipped from V and 2 bases from J, the junction kept 12 bases outside the gene matches. Per germline, CDR1 LGHNT and CDR2 FRNRAP. There are 18 residues in the CDR3. This CDR3 reads CASGLVRGSGGINTEAFF. CDR3 in DNA: TGTGCTAGTGGTTTGGTAAGGGGGTCAGGGGGGATCAACACTGAAGCTTTCTTT. The full variable domain, with the rest looked up from reference TRBV12-5 and TRBJ1-1, is DARVTQTPRHKVTEMGQEVTMRCQPILGHNTVFWYRQTMMQGLELLAYFRNRAPLDDSGMPKDRFSAEMPDATLATLKIQPSEPRDSAVYFCASGLVRGSGGINTEAFFGQGTRLTVV.

This clone has just a few counts. The chain recombines TRBV6-8 with TRBJ2-7; TRBD1 matches at 9 bases. The V and J ends lost 10 bases and 7 bases, in that order; junction bases with no gene match: 23. Germline-derived CDR1 and CDR2 are MNHGY and SAAAGT. This CDR3 is 17 amino acids long. CDR3 nucleotides: TGTGCCACGCTGGGGGGGGTGGAAGGGACAGGGTCTCGGGAGCAGTACTTC. Translation: CATLGGVEGTGSREQYF.

J is TRBJ1-2 and V is TRBV9, with D perhaps matching TRBD1 (5 bases). CDR3 length: 16 residues. The germline CDR1 and CDR2 sequences are SGDLS and YYNGEE. Trimming removed 0 bases from V and 2 bases from J, with 14 bases in between. CDR3 coding DNA: TGTGCCAGCAGCGTAGCCCCGGACACCCAAAACTATGGCTACACCTTC. It encodes CASSVAPDTQNYGYTF.

This clone has more than one count but fewer than ten. The DNA for the CDR3 is TGCGCCAGCAGTTCCGGGACAGGTGCCGGGGATGAGCAGTTCTTC. Its translation is CASSSGTGAGDEQFF. V is TRBV5-1 and J is TRBJ2-1; TRBD1 matches at 8 bases. Germline V gives CDR1 SGHRS, CDR2 YFSETQ. The junction had 12 bases not matched to a gene; V was cut back by 5 bases and J by 8 bases. The CDR3 has 15 residues.

This clone is medium-sized within its sample. The V call is TRBV28, the J call TRBJ1-2; D not certain. Trimming took 5 bases from V and 0 from J, leaving 16 bases between them. The CDR3 has 16 amino acids. Germline-derived CDR1 and CDR2 are MDHEN and SYDVKM. The CDR3 region has the DNA TGTGCCAGCAGTCGCCCGGGCCTTGACCCTAACTATGGCTACACCTTC. This gives the protein CASSRPGLDPNYGYTF.

This clone was counted between two and nine times. The V and J genes are TRBV7-1 and TRBJ1-2; 8 bases agree with TRBD1. TRBV7-1 is marked as an open reading frame, function uncertain. Trimming removed 4 bases from V and 6 bases from J; junction bases left unmatched: 4. The CDR3 covers 13 residues. The CDR3 here is CASSLTTGDGYTF. CDR3 bases: TGTGCCAGCAGCTTAACGACAGGGGATGGCTACACCTTC.

This chain links TRBV19 with TRBJ2-7; TRBD2 agrees at 13 bases. This CDR3 spans 17 amino acids. Trimming at V came to 8 bases and at J to 4 bases, leaving 14 bases not matched to a gene. Germline values: CDR1 LNHDA, CDR2 SQIVND (reference sequence). This chain's CDR3 is CASLGPGTSGESYEQYF. As DNA, the CDR3 is TGTGCCAGTTTGGGGCCGGGGACTAGCGGGGAATCATACGAGCAGTACTTC.

The rearrangement links TRBV6-8 to TRBJ1-1, with TRBD1 matching 8 bases. This CDR3 spans 14 amino acids. V dropped 6 bases and J dropped 6; count of bases not matched to a gene: 9. Germline CDR1 reads MNHGY; CDR2 reads SAAAGT. CDR3 DNA: TGTGCCAGCAGGAGCCGACAGGGGTCCGCTGAAGCTTTCTTT. This codes for CASRSRQGSAEAFF.

This clone was seen a few times. V is TRBV6-8 and J is TRBJ2-7; 11 bases align to TRBD2. The CDR3 length is 14 residues. Per germline, CDR1 MNHGY and CDR2 SAAAGT. V lost 2 bases and J lost 6; bases outside the gene matches: 3. The CDR3 reads CASSYTGTSGEQYF. The CDR3 region has the DNA TGTGCCAGCAGTTACACCGGGACTAGCGGCGAGCAGTACTTC.

This clone showed up just a few times. V gene TRBV4-1 combines with J gene TRBJ2-3; D is unclear. The germline V gene encodes CDR1 MGHRA and CDR2 YSYEKL. CDR3 length equals 13 residues. V was cut by 10 bases and J by 6 bases, with 17 bases left in between. The chain's CDR3 is CATSYLLADTQYF. The CDR3 nucleotides read TGCGCCACCTCTTACCTTTTAGCTGATACGCAGTATTTT.

By sample share, this clone is medium-sized (0.01 to 0.1%). The CDR3 region is CASSYSSDRGTGELFF. The CDR3 bases are TGTGCCAGCAGTTACTCGTCGGACAGGGGCACCGGGGAGCTGTTTTTT. V gene TRBV6-8 combines with J gene TRBJ2-2; TRBD1 matches at 9 bases. Germline CDR1 reads MNHGY; CDR2 reads SAAAGT. Trimming took 0 bases from V and 4 from J; bases not matched to a gene: 3. The CDR3 totals 16 residues.

This clone is termed medium-sized (0.01 to 0.1%). The chain employs TRBV9 and TRBJ2-5; 13 positions match TRBD2. Germline V gene lookup returns CDR1 SGDLS and CDR2 YYNGEE. The ends lost 5 bases at V and 2 bases at J; junction bases unmatched: 12. The CDR3 contains 18 residues. This CDR3 reads CASSEAAPGLAGQETQYF. The CDR3 DNA sequence: TGTGCCAGCAGTGAAGCGGCCCCGGGACTAGCGGGACAAGAGACCCAGTACTTC.